These 25 T cell receptor beta chains were sequenced from one sample in a study of OX40 agonist ivuxolimab in advanced cancers. TCRdb's copy holds only in-frame clones and misses some; the assay was immunoSEQ multiplex PCR. This sample has about 37,000 clones; over 70% occur once, and the top ten carry approximately 31%. Sequenced here: CD4+ or CD8+ T cells sorted from blood, sampled in a trial of the OX40 agonist ivuxolimab. The origin of the receptors is an adult with an advanced solid tumor such as melanoma, head and neck, liver or kidney cancer.

This chain links TRBV28 with TRBJ1-5, with D possibly TRBD1 on 6 matching bases. Germline V lookup: CDR1 MDHEN, CDR2 SYDVKM. Trimming left V 6 bases short and J 4 bases short, with 10 bases between. The CDR3 runs to 13 residues. As DNA, the CDR3 is TGTGCCAGCAGACCGGGGGCTAATCAGCCCCAGCATTTT. Its translation: CASRPGANQPQHF.

The chain has TRBV30 and TRBJ1-2; D not resolved. Germline V CDR1 and CDR2: GTSNPN, SVGIG (reference sequence). This CDR3 contains 11 residues. Trimming removed 2 bases at V and 5 bases at J, with 6 bases between. CDR3 nucleotides: TGTGCCTGGAGTACCGGATATGGCTACACCTTC. It encodes CAWSTGYGYTF. Using reference TRBV30 and TRBJ1-2 for the parts outside the CDR3, the full variable domain is SQTIHQWPATLVQPVGSPLSLECTVEGTSNPNLYWYRQAAGRGLQLLFYSVGIGQISSEVPQNLSASRPQDRQFILSSKKLLLSDSGFYLCAWSTGYGYTFGSGTRLTVV.

J is TRBJ2-2 and V is TRBV5-4, with D hard to call. Trimming removed 1 base at V and 1 base at J, with 8 bases between. Looked up from germline, CDR1 is SGHNT and CDR2 is YYREEE (reference sequence). This CDR3 is 15 amino acids long. CDR3 bases: TGTGCCAGCAGCTTGCTAGGGATGAACACCGGGGAGCTGTTTTTT. Protein sequence: CASSLLGMNTGELFF.

The chain combines TRBV29-1 with TRBJ2-2; TRBD1 agrees at 9 bases. Germline-derived CDR1 and CDR2 are SQVTM and ANQGSEA. The length of the CDR3 is 12 residues. The ends lost 6 bases at V and 6 bases at J; junction bases unmatched: 2. This CDR3 is CSVGDRAGELFF. The CDR3 DNA reads TGCAGCGTGGGGGACAGGGCCGGGGAGCTGTTTTTT.

V usage is TRBV19 and J usage is TRBJ1-1; 8 nucleotides agree with TRBD1. The CDR3 is made up of 15 amino acids. Germline V CDR1 and CDR2: LNHDA, SQIVND (reference sequence). Unmatched junction bases numbered 11, after V lost 8 bases and J lost 3 bases. DNA for the CDR3: TGTGCCAGTTACTCCTTAGGACAGGGCGACACTGAAGCTTTCTTT. This codes for CASYSLGQGDTEAFF.

This chain connects TRBV7-9 to TRBJ2-5; 15 nucleotides agree with TRBD2. V lost 3 bases to trimming and J lost 13 bases; unmatched junction nucleotides: 18. In germline, CDR1 is SEHNR, CDR2 FQNEAQ (reference sequence). The CDR3 loop spans 18 amino acids. In DNA form, the CDR3 reads TGTGCCAGCAGCTTCGGGGGACGGACTAGCGGGAGGGCTATCCCTAGGTACTTC. Translating it yields CASSFGGRTSGRAIPRYF.

This chain uses TRBV5-4 with TRBJ1-1, with D possibly TRBD1 on 5 matching bases. Germline CDR1 reads SGHNT; CDR2 reads YYREEE (reference sequence). Trimming left V 0 bases short and J 8 bases short, with 8 bases between. CDR3 length equals 12 residues. The CDR3 here is CASSLARGEAFF. The CDR3 DNA follows: TGTGCCAGCAGCTTGGCCCGGGGCGAAGCTTTCTTT.

The chain carries TRBV5-4 and TRBJ2-5; 8 nucleotides match TRBD1. CDR1 is SGHNT, CDR2 YYREEE, per germline (reference sequence). Trimming took 6 bases from V and 6 from J; bases not matched to a gene: 10. There are 14 residues in the CDR3. The CDR3 bases are TGTGCCAGCACCTTCGGTGGACAGGGACAGACCCAGTACTTC. Translation: CASTFGGQGQTQYF. The variable domain in full, with the rest retrieved from reference TRBV5-4 and TRBJ2-5, is ETGVTQSPTHLIKTRGQQVTLRCSSQSGHNTVSWYQQALGQGPQFIFQYYREEENGRGNFPPRFSGLQFPNYSSELNVNALELDDSALYLCASTFGGQGQTQYFGPGTRLLVL.

In this sample, this clone turned up a few times. V usage is TRBV19 and J usage is TRBJ1-3; D ambiguous. Trimming took 2 bases from V and 0 from J, leaving 8 bases between them. This CDR3 region has 15 residues. Germline assignment: CDR1 LNHDA and CDR2 SQIVND (reference sequence). The CDR3 reads CASSITQHSGNTIYF. CDR3 DNA sequence: TGTGCCAGTAGTATAACCCAGCACTCTGGAAACACCATATATTTT.

V is TRBV5-6 and J is TRBJ2-2; D unresolved. Trimming shortened V by 6 bases and J by 3 bases, and 15 bases separated the two germline ends. CDR3 size: 15 residues. Germline CDR1 and CDR2: SGHDT and YYEEEE. CDR3 residues: CASNLLGSYTGELFF. The CDR3 DNA reads TGTGCCAGCAACCTTCTGGGGTCATACACCGGGGAGCTGTTTTTT.

The chain uses TRBV5-4 and TRBJ2-7; D is unclear. Per germline, CDR1 SGHNT and CDR2 YYREEE (reference sequence). The CDR3 loop spans 13 amino acids. Trimming cost V 0 bases and J 1 base, with 5 bases left between them. CDR3 sequence: CASSLAVSYEQYF. The CDR3 nucleotides are TGTGCCAGCAGCTTGGCTGTTTCCTACGAGCAGTACTTC.

V gene TRBV5-4 combines with J gene TRBJ1-1; D remains unclear. The CDR3 runs to 12 residues. Looked up from germline, CDR1 is SGHNT and CDR2 is YYREEE (reference sequence). Trimming removed 1 base from V and 11 bases from J, with 12 bases in between. CDR3 sequence: CASSLTDVKAFF. DNA of the CDR3: TGTGCCAGCAGCTTGACAGACGTGAAGGCTTTCTTT.

V usage is TRBV7-3 and J usage is TRBJ2-5, with D possibly being TRBD1 or TRBD2 (5 bases each). Per germline, CDR1 SGHTA and CDR2 FQGTGA. The CDR3 runs to 14 residues. V lost 5 bases and J 1 base, leaving 11 bases between the germline ends. The CDR3 DNA follows: TGTGCCAGCAGCGAGATTGGGGGCCAAGAGACCCAGTACTTC. This encodes CASSEIGGQETQYF.

This clone was counted a single time. The chain links TRBV10-3 to TRBJ1-5; no firm D call. The CDR3 contains 14 residues. The germline V and J ends were trimmed by 2 bases and 3 bases, with 8 bases remaining between them. Germline V lookup: CDR1 ENHRY, CDR2 SYGVKD. This CDR3 is CAISENPDNQPQHF. CDR3 nucleotides: TGTGCCATCAGTGAGAACCCGGACAATCAGCCCCAGCATTTT.

This clone was found once. The J gene is TRBJ1-1, the V gene TRBV2; no definite D call. This CDR3 region has 11 residues. Trimming shortened V by 5 bases and J by 0 bases, and 1 base separated the two germline ends. The germline V gene encodes CDR1 SNHLY and CDR2 FYNNEI. This CDR3 is CASSLNTEAFF. In nucleotides, the CDR3 is TGTGCCAGCAGTTTGAACACTGAAGCTTTCTTT.

This clone was detected once. The chain is built from TRBV19 and TRBJ2-3, with 10 bases identical to TRBD1. The CDR3 length is 15 residues. The V segment lost 5 bases and the J segment 3 bases; nucleotides outside the gene matches: 5. Germline V gene lookup returns CDR1 LNHDA and CDR2 SQIVND (reference sequence). CDR3 DNA: TGTGCCAGTAGTCCCCTGGGACAGGGGACAGATACGCAGTATTTT. It translates to CASSPLGQGTDTQYF.

The V and J genes are TRBV13 and TRBJ2-3; 10 bases match TRBD1. This CDR3 is 16 amino acids long. Per germline, CDR1 PRHDT and CDR2 FYEKMQ (reference sequence). With 5 bases clipped from V and 7 bases from J, the junction kept 12 bases outside the gene matches. CDR3 region: CASSRGRDRGPNTQYF. CDR3 in DNA: TGTGCCAGCAGCCGGGGTAGGGACAGGGGTCCGAATACGCAGTATTTT.

The chain is built from TRBV29-1 and TRBJ2-7; 10 nucleotides line up with TRBD2. Losses at the gene ends were 5 bases for V and 0 bases for J; bases not matched to a gene: 4. Germline CDR1 is SQVTM and CDR2 is ANQGSEA. This CDR3 is built from 14 residues. CDR3 in amino acids: CSVSGGVSSYEQYF. In nucleotides, the CDR3 is TGCAGCGTTAGCGGGGGGGTTAGCTCCTACGAGCAGTACTTC.

The rearrangement joins TRBV4-1 to TRBJ1-4; possible D gene TRBD1, 6 bases. Trimming stripped 0 bases from V and 6 bases from J, with 8 bases between. This CDR3 contains 14 residues. Germline-derived CDR1 and CDR2 are MGHRA and YSYEKL. CDR3 coding DNA: TGCGCCAGCAGCCAAGAAGAGGGGGATGAAAAACTGTTTTTT. Its protein is CASSQEEGDEKLFF.

The chain combines TRBV9 with TRBJ1-2; D unclear. CDR3 size: 14 residues. Trimming cost V 1 base and J 3 bases, with 10 bases left between them. Germline V gene data show CDR1 as SGDLS and CDR2 as YYNGEE. In nucleotides, the CDR3 is TGTGCCAGCAGCGTAAGTGCTAGGGACTATGGCTACACCTTC. Its protein product is CASSVSARDYGYTF.

The chain links TRBV7-9 to TRBJ2-1; 13 bases line up with TRBD2. Trimming cost V 6 bases and J 10 bases; bases outside gene matches: 12. The germline V gene encodes CDR1 SEHNR and CDR2 FQNEAQ (reference sequence). The CDR3 spans 16 residues. CDR3 loop: CASSYRTSGRLDEQFF. Here the CDR3 DNA reads TGTGCCAGCAGTTATCGGACTAGCGGGAGATTGGACGAGCAGTTCTTC.

The chain carries TRBV7-2 and TRBJ2-7, with 10 bases lining up with TRBD1. Per the germline V gene, CDR1 is SGHTA and CDR2 is FQGNSA. This CDR3 comprises 14 residues. V shed 5 bases, J shed 7 bases, and the junction held 8 bases outside the gene matches. The CDR3 DNA sequence: TGTGCCAGCAGCCTTGACAGGGGGCGTTATGAGCAGTACTTC. It codes for CASSLDRGRYEQYF.

The count of this clone is one. The chain combines TRBV6-1 with TRBJ1-5; D gene ambiguous. Germline values: CDR1 MNHNS, CDR2 SASEGT. Trimming removed 6 bases from V and 11 bases from J, with 11 bases in between. This CDR3 is 11 amino acids long. The CDR3 nucleotides read TGTGCCAGCAGCCACAGCAGTTCCCAGCATTTT. This translates into CASSHSSSQHF.

The chain is built from TRBV7-8 and TRBJ2-4, with a possible D match to TRBD1 (6 bases). The CDR3 sequence is 15 residues long. Deletions cut 2 bases from V and 1 base from J, with 9 bases between. Germline CDR1 SGHVS, CDR2 FQNEAQ. The CDR3 loop is CASSLSTGAKNIQYF. In DNA, the CDR3 is TGTGCCAGCAGCTTAAGCACAGGGGCCAAAAACATTCAGTACTTC.

The chain is built from TRBV21-1 and TRBJ2-5. TRBV21-1 represents a pseudogene. The CDR3 totals 14 residues. The CDR3 loop reads CASSSKGEEETQYF. CDR3 bases: TGTGCCAGCAGCTCGAAGGGGGAGGAAGAGACCCAGTACTTC.